This T cell receptor (beta chain) was sequenced during a study of radiotherapy plus CTLA-4 blockade in lung cancer. The length of the CDR3 is 15 residues. Germline CDR1 SNHLY, CDR2 FYNNEI. V shed 6 bases and J 6 bases; nucleotides not matched to a gene: 8. This clone is a singleton in its sample. The assay was immunoSEQ multiplex PCR, and TCRdb's table has in-frame clones only and misses some. The data show under 25,000 clones, approximately 70% seen once. V gene TRBV2 combines with J gene TRBJ2-1; 10 nucleotides match TRBD2. Sequenced material: peripheral blood, taken from a patient treated with radiotherapy plus ipilimumab. The receptor was derived from a human donor with non-small cell lung cancer who had stable disease on radiotherapy plus ipilimumab. The CDR3 region is CASRASGRSGNEQFF. CDR3 nucleotide sequence: TGTGCCAGCAGGGCTAGCGGGAGATCAGGCAATGAGCAGTTCTTC.